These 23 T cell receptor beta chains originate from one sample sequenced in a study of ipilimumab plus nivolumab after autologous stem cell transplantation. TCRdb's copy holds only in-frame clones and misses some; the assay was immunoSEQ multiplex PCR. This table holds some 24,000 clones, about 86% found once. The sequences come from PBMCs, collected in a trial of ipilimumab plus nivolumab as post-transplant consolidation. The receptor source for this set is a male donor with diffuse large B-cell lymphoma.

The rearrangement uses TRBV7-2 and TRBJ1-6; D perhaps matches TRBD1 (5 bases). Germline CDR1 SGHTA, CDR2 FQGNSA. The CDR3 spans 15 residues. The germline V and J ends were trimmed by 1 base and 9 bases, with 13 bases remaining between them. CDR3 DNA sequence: TGTGCCAGCAGCTTAGTCTGGGGGGGGAGTTCACCCCTCCACTTT. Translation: CASSLVWGGSSPLHF.

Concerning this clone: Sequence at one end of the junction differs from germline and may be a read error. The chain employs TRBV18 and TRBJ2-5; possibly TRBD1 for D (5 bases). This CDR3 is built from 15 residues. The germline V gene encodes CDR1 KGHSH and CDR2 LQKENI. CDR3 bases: TGTGCCAGCTCACCACAGGGGATCCCCGAAGAGGCCCAGTACTTC. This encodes CASSPQGIPEEAQYF.

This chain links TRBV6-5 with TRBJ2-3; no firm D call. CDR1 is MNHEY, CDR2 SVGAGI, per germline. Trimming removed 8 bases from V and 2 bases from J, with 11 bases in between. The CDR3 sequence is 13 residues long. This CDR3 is CASRLTFTDTQYF. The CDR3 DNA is TGTGCCAGCCGTTTAACCTTCACAGATACGCAGTATTTT.

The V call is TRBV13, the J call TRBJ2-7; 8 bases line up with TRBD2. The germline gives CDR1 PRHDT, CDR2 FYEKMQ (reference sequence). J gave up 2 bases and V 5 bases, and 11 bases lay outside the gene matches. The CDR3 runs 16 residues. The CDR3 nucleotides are TGTGCCAGCAGCCTAAGGGTCCGGGGGGGGCCCTACGAGCAGTACTTC. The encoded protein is CASSLRVRGGPYEQYF.

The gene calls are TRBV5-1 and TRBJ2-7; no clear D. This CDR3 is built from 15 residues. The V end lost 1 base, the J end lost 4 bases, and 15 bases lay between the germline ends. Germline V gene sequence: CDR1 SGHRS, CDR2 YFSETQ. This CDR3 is CASSLRLSEKYEQYF. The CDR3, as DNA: TGCGCCAGCAGCTTGAGATTATCAGAGAAGTACGAGCAGTACTTC.

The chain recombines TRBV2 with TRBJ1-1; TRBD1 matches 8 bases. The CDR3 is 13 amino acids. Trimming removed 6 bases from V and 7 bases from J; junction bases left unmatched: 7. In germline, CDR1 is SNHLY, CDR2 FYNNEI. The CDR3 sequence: CASSPGGRSEAFF. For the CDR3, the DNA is TGTGCCAGCAGCCCAGGGGGCAGGAGTGAAGCTTTCTTT. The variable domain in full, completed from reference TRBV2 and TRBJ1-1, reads EPEVTQTPSHQVTQMGQEVILRCVPISNHLYFYWYRQILGQKVEFLVSFYNNEISEKSEIFDDQFSVERPDGSNFTLKIRSTKLEDSAMYFCASSPGGRSEAFFGQGTRLTVV.

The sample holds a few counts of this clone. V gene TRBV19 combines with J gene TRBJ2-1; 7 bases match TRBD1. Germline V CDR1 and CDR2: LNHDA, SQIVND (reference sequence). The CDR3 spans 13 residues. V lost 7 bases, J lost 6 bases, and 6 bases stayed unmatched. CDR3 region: CASIGTAFNEQFF. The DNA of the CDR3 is TGTGCCAGTATCGGGACAGCCTTCAATGAGCAGTTCTTC. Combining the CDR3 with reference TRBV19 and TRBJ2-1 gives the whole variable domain DGGITQSPKYLFRKEGQNVTLSCEQNLNHDAMYWYRQDPGQGLRLIYYSQIVNDFQKGDIAEGYSVSREKKESFPLTVTSAQKNPTAFYLCASIGTAFNEQFFGPGTRLTVL.

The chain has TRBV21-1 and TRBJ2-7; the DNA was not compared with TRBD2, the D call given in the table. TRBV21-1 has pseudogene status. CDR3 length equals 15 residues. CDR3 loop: CASSRWWEAAYEQYF. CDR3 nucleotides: TGTGCCAGCAGCAGGTGGTGGGAGGCGGCCTACGAGCAGTACTTC.

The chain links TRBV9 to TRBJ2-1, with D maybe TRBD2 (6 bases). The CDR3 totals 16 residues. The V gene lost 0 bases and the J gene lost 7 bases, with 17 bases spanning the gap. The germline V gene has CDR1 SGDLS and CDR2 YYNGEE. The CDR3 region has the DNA TGTGCCAGCAGCGTAGATCAGCGGGTCGCCTGGAATGAGCAGTTCTTC. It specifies CASSVDQRVAWNEQFF.

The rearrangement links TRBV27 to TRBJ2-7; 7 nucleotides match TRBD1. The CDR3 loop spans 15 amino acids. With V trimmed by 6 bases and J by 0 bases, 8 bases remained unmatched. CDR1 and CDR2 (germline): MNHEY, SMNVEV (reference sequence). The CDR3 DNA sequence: TGTGCCAGCAGATCCGTCCGGGACAGCTCCTACGAGCAGTACTTC. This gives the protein CASRSVRDSSYEQYF.

Written as DNA, the CDR3 is TGTGCCAGCAGTGAAATGAGCTACGCTAACTATGGCTACACCTTC. It specifies CASSEMSYANYGYTF. The chain joins TRBV6-1 to TRBJ1-2; D is unresolved. Germline V gene data show CDR1 as MNHNS and CDR2 as SASEGT. V lost 2 bases and J 0 bases, leaving 10 bases between the germline ends. CDR3 size: 15 residues.

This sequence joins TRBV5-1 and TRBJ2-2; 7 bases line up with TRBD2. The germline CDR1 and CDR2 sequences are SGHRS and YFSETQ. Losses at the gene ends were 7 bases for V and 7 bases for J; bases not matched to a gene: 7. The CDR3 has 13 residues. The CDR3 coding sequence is TGCGCCAGCTCCACGGGGGGAATCGGGGAGCTGTTTTTT. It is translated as CASSTGGIGELFF.

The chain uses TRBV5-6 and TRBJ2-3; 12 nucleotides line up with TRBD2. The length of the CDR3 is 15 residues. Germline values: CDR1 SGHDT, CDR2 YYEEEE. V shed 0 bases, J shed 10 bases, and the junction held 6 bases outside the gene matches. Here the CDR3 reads CASSLALAGGGAQYF. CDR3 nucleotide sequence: TGTGCCAGCAGCTTGGCCCTAGCGGGGGGGGGCGCGCAGTATTTT.

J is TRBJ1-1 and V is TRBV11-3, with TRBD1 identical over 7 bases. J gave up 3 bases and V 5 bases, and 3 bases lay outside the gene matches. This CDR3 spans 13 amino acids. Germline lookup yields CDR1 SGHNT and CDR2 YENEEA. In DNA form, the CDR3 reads TGTGCCAGCAGCCGTCAGGGGGACACTGAAGCTTTCTTT. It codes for CASSRQGDTEAFF.

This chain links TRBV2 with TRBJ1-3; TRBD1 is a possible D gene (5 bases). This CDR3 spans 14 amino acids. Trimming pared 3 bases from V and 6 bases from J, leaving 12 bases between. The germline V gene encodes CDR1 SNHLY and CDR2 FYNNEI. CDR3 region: CASSDSGTENTIYF. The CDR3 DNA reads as TGTGCCAGCAGTGATTCAGGGACTGAAAACACCATATATTTT.

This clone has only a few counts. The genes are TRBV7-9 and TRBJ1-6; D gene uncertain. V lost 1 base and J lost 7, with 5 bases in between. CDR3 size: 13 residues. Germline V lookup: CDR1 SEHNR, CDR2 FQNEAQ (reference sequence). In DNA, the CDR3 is TGTGCCAGCAGCTTAGTAGTAAATTCACCCCTCCACTTT. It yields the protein CASSLVVNSPLHF.

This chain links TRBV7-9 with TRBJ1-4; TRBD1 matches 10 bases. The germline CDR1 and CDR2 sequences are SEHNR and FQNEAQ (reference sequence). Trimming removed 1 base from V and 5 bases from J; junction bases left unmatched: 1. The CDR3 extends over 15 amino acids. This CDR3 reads CASSLGDRGNEKLFF. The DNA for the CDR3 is TGTGCCAGCAGCTTAGGGGACAGGGGAAATGAAAAACTGTTTTTT.

The CDR3 region has the DNA TGTGCCAGCAGTCTTACTGGGGCTGAAGCTTTCTTT. This sequence encodes CASSLTGAEAFF. This sequence joins TRBV13 and TRBJ1-1, with D uncertain. CDR3 length equals 12 residues. V was shortened by 6 bases and J by 6 bases, with 11 bases between the two germline ends. Germline-derived CDR1 and CDR2 are PRHDT and FYEKMQ (reference sequence). The full variable domain, with the rest looked up from reference TRBV13 and TRBJ1-1, is AAGVIQSPRHLIKEKRETATLKCYPIPRHDTVYWYQQGPGQDPQFLISFYEKMQSDKGSIPDRFSAQQFSDYHSELNMSSLELGDSALYFCASSLTGAEAFFGQGTRLTVV.

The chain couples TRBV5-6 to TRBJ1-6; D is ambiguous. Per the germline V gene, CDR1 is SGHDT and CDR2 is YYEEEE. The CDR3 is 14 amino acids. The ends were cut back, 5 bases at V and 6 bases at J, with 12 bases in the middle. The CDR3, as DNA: TGTGCCAGCAGTGTGTGGGGAGGTAATTCACCCCTCCACTTT. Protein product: CASSVWGGNSPLHF.

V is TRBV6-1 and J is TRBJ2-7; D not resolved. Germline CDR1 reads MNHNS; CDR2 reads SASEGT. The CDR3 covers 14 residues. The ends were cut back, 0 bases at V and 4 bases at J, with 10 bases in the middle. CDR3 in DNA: TGTGCCAGCAGTGAAGCGGGGTCAGAGTACGAGCAGTACTTC. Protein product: CASSEAGSEYEQYF.

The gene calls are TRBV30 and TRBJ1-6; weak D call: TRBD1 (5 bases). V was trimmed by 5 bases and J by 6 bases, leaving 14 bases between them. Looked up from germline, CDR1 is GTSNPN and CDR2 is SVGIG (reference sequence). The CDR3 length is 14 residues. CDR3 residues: CAWGEWGGNSPLHF. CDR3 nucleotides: TGTGCCTGGGGAGAGTGGGGGGGTAATTCACCCCTCCACTTT. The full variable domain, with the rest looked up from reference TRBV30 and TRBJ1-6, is SQTIHQWPATLVQPVGSPLSLECTVEGTSNPNLYWYRQAAGRGLQLLFYSVGIGQISSEVPQNLSASRPQDRQFILSSKKLLLSDSGFYLCAWGEWGGNSPLHFGNGTRLTVT.

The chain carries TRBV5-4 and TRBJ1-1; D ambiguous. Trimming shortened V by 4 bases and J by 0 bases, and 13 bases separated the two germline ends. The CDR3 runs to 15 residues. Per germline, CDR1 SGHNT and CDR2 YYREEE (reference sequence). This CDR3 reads CASSPDGDMNTEAFF. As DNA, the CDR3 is TGTGCCAGCAGCCCGGACGGGGATATGAACACTGAAGCTTTCTTT.

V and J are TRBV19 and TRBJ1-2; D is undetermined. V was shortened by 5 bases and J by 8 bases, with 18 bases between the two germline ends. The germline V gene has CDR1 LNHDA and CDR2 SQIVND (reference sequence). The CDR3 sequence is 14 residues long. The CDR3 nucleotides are TGTGCCAGTAGTTCTCTTCCCGACCCCGGAGGCTACACCTTC. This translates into CASSSLPDPGGYTF.